This T cell receptor beta chain was found in a study of human CD8 memory T cell subsets. CDR3 length equals 12 residues. Germline CDR1 is SQVTM and CDR2 is ANQGSEA. Libraries targeted TCR beta using 5' RACE with UMIs. TCRdb reprocessed the 5' RACE reads and reports one entry per CDR3 protein, with no DNA. The sample includes some 10,000 distinct CDR3 sequences. The sequenced material came from CD8+ stem-like memory T cells (TSCM and TCM) sorted from PBMCs. Subset indicated: stem-like memory CD8 T cells (TSTEM), CCR7+ PD-1- TIGIT-. This chain links TRBV29-1 with TRBJ2-7; TCRdb names TRBD2, which stays unverified in the absence of DNA. The receptor was derived from a human donor in good health. The CDR3 here is CSAGTSGYEQYF.